The clone carrying this T cell receptor (beta chain) was counted only a few times. The source of the sample is a study of T-cell memory formation after mild COVID-19. Using constant-segment primers, 5'RACE produced TCR alpha and TCR beta cDNA libraries carrying sample barcodes and UMIs. One entry per CDR3 protein, called by TCRdb with MiXCR from the 5' RACE reads. Here the sample spans approximately 480,000 distinct CDR3 sequences, over 15% being singletons. The specimen sequenced was PBMCs or a T cell subset sorted from them (not recorded which). The clonotype originates from an adult woman who had mild COVID-19 (a few samples of this study predate the infection). Cell type and time point are not known.

DNA of the CDR3: TGTGCCAGCAGTGATCCCCGGGGCCGTCCGTTCTTC. Amino acid sequence: CASSDPRGRPFF. J is TRBJ2-1 and V is TRBV2; D is tentatively TRBD1 or TRBD2 (5 bases each). Germline V gene sequence: CDR1 SNHLY, CDR2 FYNNEI. Trimming shortened V by 3 bases and J by 15 bases, and 15 bases separated the two germline ends. The CDR3 covers 12 residues.